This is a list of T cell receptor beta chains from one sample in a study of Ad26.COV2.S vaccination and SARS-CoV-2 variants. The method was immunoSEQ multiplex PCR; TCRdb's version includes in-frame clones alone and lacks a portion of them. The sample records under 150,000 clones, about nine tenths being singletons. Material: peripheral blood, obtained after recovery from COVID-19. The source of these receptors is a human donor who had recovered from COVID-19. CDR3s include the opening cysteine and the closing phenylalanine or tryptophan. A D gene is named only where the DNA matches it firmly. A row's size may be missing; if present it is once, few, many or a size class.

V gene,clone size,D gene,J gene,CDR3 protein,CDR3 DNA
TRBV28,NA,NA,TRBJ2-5,CASSLSRAQETQYF,TGTGCCAGCAGTTTGTCCAGGGCCCAAGAGACCCAGTACTTC
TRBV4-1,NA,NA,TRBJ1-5,CASSARAFSNQPQHF,TGCGCCAGCAGCGCCCGGGCATTTAGCAATCAGCCCCAGCATTTT
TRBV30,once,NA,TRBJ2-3,CAWSTGTGADTQYF,TGTGCCTGGAGTACGGGTACGGGGGCAGATACGCAGTATTTT
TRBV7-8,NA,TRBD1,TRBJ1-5,CASSAAIQGDQPQHF,TGTGCCAGCAGCGCAGCCATACAGGGGGATCAGCCCCAGCATTTT
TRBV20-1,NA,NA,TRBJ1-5,CSASDRSMGQPQHF,TGCAGTGCTAGTGATCGGTCCATGGGTCAGCCCCAGCATTTT
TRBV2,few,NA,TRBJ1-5,CASRTYSNQPQHF,TGTGCCAGCAGGACCTATAGCAATCAGCCCCAGCATTTT
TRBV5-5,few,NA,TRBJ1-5,CASSLSSGNQPQHF,TGTGCCAGCAGCTTGTCCTCGGGAAATCAGCCCCAGCATTTT
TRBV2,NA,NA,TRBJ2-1,CASSEEYNEQFF,TGTGCCAGCAGTGAGGAATACAATGAGCAGTTCTTC
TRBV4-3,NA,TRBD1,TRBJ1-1,CASSQVGGQPSLNTEAFF,TGCGCCAGCAGCCAGGTTGGGGGACAGCCATCCTTGAACACTGAAGCTTTCTTT
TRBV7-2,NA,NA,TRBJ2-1,CASSGGGSPSHNEQFF,TGTGCCAGCAGCGGCGGCGGCAGTCCGTCCCACAATGAGCAGTTCTTC
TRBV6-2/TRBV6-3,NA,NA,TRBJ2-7,CASSTVHEQYF,TGTGCCAGCAGCACCGTTCACGAGCAGTACTTC
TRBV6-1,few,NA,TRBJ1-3,CASSERHMAGNTIYF,TGTGCCAGCAGTGAACGGCATATGGCTGGAAACACCATATATTTT
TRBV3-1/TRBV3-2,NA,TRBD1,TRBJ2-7,CASSPGTGVYEQYF,TGTGCCAGCAGCCCCGGGACAGGGGTCTACGAGCAGTACTTC
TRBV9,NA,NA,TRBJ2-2,CASSVGFLTGELFF,TGTGCCAGCAGCGTAGGGTTCTTAACCGGGGAGCTGTTTTTT
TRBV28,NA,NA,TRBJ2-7,CASSPLAVIYEQYF,TGTGCCAGCAGCCCACTAGCCGTTATCTACGAGCAGTACTTC
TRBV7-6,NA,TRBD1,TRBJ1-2,CASSASGGLYGYTF,TGTGCCAGCAGCGCCTCAGGGGGCCTCTATGGCTACACCTTC
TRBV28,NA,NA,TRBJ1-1,CASSLTTALEAFF,TGTGCCAGCAGCCTAACCACAGCTCTTGAAGCTTTCTTT
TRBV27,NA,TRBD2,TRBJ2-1,CASSSGGASEQFF,TGTGCCAGCAGTAGCGGGGGGGCCAGTGAGCAGTTCTTC
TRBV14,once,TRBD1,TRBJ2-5,CASSQEGDRRRKTQYF,TGTGCCAGCAGCCAAGAAGGGGACAGGCGGCGCAAGACCCAGTACTTC
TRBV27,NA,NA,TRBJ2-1,CASSLEGSSYNEQFF,TGTGCCAGCAGTTTAGAGGGGAGCTCCTACAATGAGCAGTTCTTC
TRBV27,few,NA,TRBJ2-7,CASSPTVSYEQYF,TGTGCCAGCAGTCCGACAGTCTCCTACGAGCAGTACTTC
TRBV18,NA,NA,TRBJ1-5,CASSPFPGAQPQHF,TGTGCCAGCTCACCCTTTCCAGGAGCCCAGCCCCAGCATTTT
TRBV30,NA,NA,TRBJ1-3,CAWSTPTGSGNTIYF,TGTGCCTGGAGTACACCTACAGGGTCTGGAAACACCATATATTTT
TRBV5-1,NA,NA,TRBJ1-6,CASSLYSWDLSNSPLHF,TGCGCCAGCAGCTTGTATTCGTGGGACCTTAGTAATTCACCCCTCCACTTT
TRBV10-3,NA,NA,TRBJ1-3,CAISDGRSSSGNTIYF,TGTGCCATCAGTGATGGCCGTTCGAGCTCTGGAAACACCATATATTTT
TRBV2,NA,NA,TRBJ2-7,CASLDPSSYEQYF,TGTGCCAGCCTGGATCCAAGCTCCTACGAGCAGTACTTC
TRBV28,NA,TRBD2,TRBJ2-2,CASSTETSAGELFF,TGTGCCAGCAGTACCGAAACTAGCGCCGGGGAGCTGTTTTTT
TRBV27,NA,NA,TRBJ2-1,CASSLSLGSQRDNEQFF,TGTGCCAGCAGTTTGAGCTTGGGATCCCAACGGGACAATGAGCAGTTCTTC